The 5 T cell receptor beta chains below were found in one sample sequenced in a study of cytomegalovirus exposure and HLA in healthy donors. PCR involved 60 Vbeta and 13 Jbeta primers. The protocol was immunoSEQ multiplex PCR, while the TCRdb copy is restricted to in-frame clones and leaves out a portion. The top ten clones hold roughly a tenth of a sample with 95,000 to 100,000 clones, 65% to 80% of them seen once. Sequenced input: PBMCs. The receptors originated from a man aged 50 or older in good health and CMV-seronegative.

This chain connects TRBV7-9 to TRBJ2-7; TRBD2 matches 8 bases. The CDR3 runs 13 residues. Trimming at V came to 2 bases and at J to 4 bases, leaving 1 base not matched to a gene. Germline V gene sequence: CDR1 SEHNR, CDR2 FQNEAQ (reference sequence). The CDR3 DNA follows: TGTGCCAGCAGCTTACGGGGGGGGTACGAGCAGTACTTC. Its translation: CASSLRGGYEQYF.

The chain employs TRBV27 and TRBJ2-7; 11 nucleotides align to TRBD1. Germline V gives CDR1 MNHEY, CDR2 SMNVEV (reference sequence). J lost 1 base, V lost 1 base, and 9 bases had no gene match. The CDR3 has 18 amino acids. CDR3 bases: TGTGCCAGCAGTTTATTGGGAGGACAGGGGGCGCGATCCTACGAGCAGTACTTC. Protein product: CASSLLGGQGARSYEQYF.

The gene calls are TRBV9 and TRBJ2-1; TRBD2 matches 11 bases. The germline V gene encodes CDR1 SGDLS and CDR2 YYNGEE. This CDR3 has 16 amino acids. The V and J ends lost 0 bases and 8 bases, in that order; junction bases with no gene match: 7. The CDR3 DNA is TGTGCCAGCAGCGTAGCGACTAGCGGGGTGGGTCATGAGCAGTTCTTC. Protein sequence: CASSVATSGVGHEQFF.

The chain has TRBV6-1 and TRBJ2-1; D gene unclear. V lost 4 bases and J lost 1, with 11 bases in between. The germline gives CDR1 MNHNS, CDR2 SASEGT. The length of the CDR3 is 15 residues. CDR3 sequence reads: CASSVAEPSYNEQFF. CDR3 bases: TGTGCCAGCAGTGTGGCGGAACCATCCTACAATGAGCAGTTCTTC.

The chain is built from TRBV6-5 and TRBJ2-3, with D tentatively TRBD1 (5 bases). The CDR3 has 13 amino acids. The V end was cut by 6 bases, the J end by 3 bases, with 10 bases between. The germline V gene has CDR1 MNHEY and CDR2 SVGAGI. The chain's CDR3 is CASRYPGTDTQYF. The CDR3, as DNA: TGTGCCAGCAGATACCCAGGGACAGATACGCAGTATTTT.